Included here is one T cell receptor (beta chain) sequence, with context. This record comes from a study of blood T cell repertoires in COVID-19. Study details: Collection of acute and convalescent COVID-19 samples took place in the United States, Italy and Spain.

CDR1 and CDR2 (germline): KGHSH, LQKENI. V lost 2 bases to trimming and J lost 0 bases; unmatched junction nucleotides: 1. This CDR3 is built from 15 residues. Clones were read by immunoSEQ multiplex PCR, and TCRdb kept only the in-frame ones, dropping some. The data hold hundreds of thousands of clones, with roughly 90% observed a single time. The clonotype originates from a woman aged 40-49 years with acute COVID-19. The specimen sequenced was PBMCs or T cells enriched from blood (not recorded which). The chain recombines TRBV18 with TRBJ2-1; 7 nucleotides match TRBD2. CDR3 amino acids: CASSPGEGSYNEQFF. CDR3 bases: TGTGCCAGCTCACCAGGGGAGGGCTCCTACAATGAGCAGTTCTTC.